This T cell receptor beta chain was found in a study of cytomegalovirus exposure and HLA in healthy donors. The PCR was carried out with 60 Vbeta primers and 13 Jbeta primers. Only in-frame clones appear in the TCRdb table, and some are missing; sequencing was by immunoSEQ multiplex PCR. The data contain 130,000 to 150,000 clones, around 86% of them singletons. V was pared by 5 bases and J by 0 bases, with 11 bases between. The CDR3 sequence is 14 residues long. Germline CDR1 is LNHNV and CDR2 is YYDKDF (reference sequence). Material for sequencing was PBMCs. The receptor was isolated from a woman in her twenties or thirties in good health and CMV-seronegative. The rearrangement joins TRBV15 to TRBJ2-7; TRBD1 is a possible D gene (6 bases). The CDR3 here is CATSVDRGSYEQYF. DNA of the CDR3: TGTGCCACCAGCGTGGACAGAGGCTCCTACGAGCAGTACTTC.